Below, 9 T cell receptor beta chains from the same sample are listed, as sequenced in a study of CXCR3-negative and CXCR3-positive naive CD8 T cells. Carrying UMI labels, the TRB cDNA libraries were prepared through 5' RACE. After re-calling the 5' RACE reads, TCRdb lists one entry per CDR3 protein, DNA absent. The repertoire table contains some 130,000 distinct CDR3 sequences. Sequenced input: naive CXCR3- CD8+ T cells from blood. Subset given: CD45RO-CCR7+CD27+CD95- naive CD8+ T cells lacking CXCR3 (TNR3-). Source of these receptors: a human donor in good health. Some clones in this sample may be carry-over from other donors' samples.

The V and J genes are TRBV20-1 and TRBJ2-3; TCRdb names TRBD2, which stays unverified in the absence of DNA. CDR1 is DFQATT, CDR2 SNEGSKA, per germline (reference sequence). The CDR3 is made up of 20 amino acids. This CDR3 is CSARPSVTSGRALFYDTQYF.

The rearrangement uses TRBV7-9 and TRBJ2-1; there is no DNA to check the TCRdb D call of TRBD1. The germline V gene has CDR1 SEHNR and CDR2 FQNEAQ (reference sequence). There are 19 residues in the CDR3. Here the CDR3 reads CASSLVHMSGTGFYNEQFF.

The V gene is TRBV9, the J gene TRBJ2-7. The germline CDR1 and CDR2 sequences are SGDLS and YYNGEE. This CDR3 has 15 amino acids. CDR3 sequence: CASSVYGGGPYEQYF. Full variable domain (rest looked up from reference TRBV9 and TRBJ2-7): DSGVTQTPKHLITATGQRVTLRCSPRSGDLSVYWYQQSLDQGLQFLIQYYNGEERAKGNILERFSAQQFPDLHSELNLSSLELGDSALYFCASSVYGGGPYEQYFGPGTRLTVT.

This CDR3 reads CASSLGLAGGSYSYNEQFF. This sequence joins TRBV5-1 and TRBJ2-1; TCRdb returns TRBD2, unconfirmable since there is no DNA. CDR3 length: 19 amino acids. The germline CDR1 and CDR2 sequences are SGHRS and YFSETQ. The entire variable domain, with the rest obtained from reference TRBV5-1 and TRBJ2-1, is as follows: KAGVTQTPRYLIKTRGQQVTLSCSPISGHRSVSWYQQTPGQGLQFLFEYFSETQRNKGNFPGRFSGRQFSNSRSEMNVSTLELGDSALYLCASSLGLAGGSYSYNEQFFGPGTRLTVL.

The CDR3 protein is CASSFFRENEQYF. This sequence joins TRBV5-1 and TRBJ2-7. The CDR3 length is 13 residues. CDR1 is SGHRS, CDR2 YFSETQ, per germline.

The chain carries TRBV28 and TRBJ2-7; the TRBD2 assignment by TCRdb is unverifiable without DNA. The germline V gene has CDR1 MDHEN and CDR2 SYDVKM. The CDR3 is 15 amino acids. This chain's CDR3 is CASSLPGGLSYEQYF.

The chain uses TRBV7-9 and TRBJ2-7; TCRdb selects TRBD1, and the lack of DNA leaves this call unchecked. The CDR3 consists of 11 residues. From germline, CDR1 is SEHNR and CDR2 FQNEAQ (reference sequence). CDR3 region: CATEGGHEQYF.

The CDR3 reads CASSLVAGGEISEETQYF. This chain uses TRBV28 with TRBJ2-5; the TCRdb call, TRBD2, lacks DNA for checking. The CDR3 is made up of 18 amino acids. Germline assignment: CDR1 MDHEN and CDR2 SYDVKM.

The chain has TRBV29-1 and TRBJ2-7; no DNA is available, so the TRBD1 call from TCRdb remains unchecked. The CDR3 has 13 amino acids. CDR1 is SQVTM, CDR2 ANQGSEA, per germline. CDR3 region: CSVTGAGGYEQYF.